These 25 T cell receptor beta chains were sequenced from one sample in a study of cytomegalovirus exposure and HLA in healthy donors. It was with 60 Vbeta and 13 Jbeta primers that the PCR ran. Sequenced by immunoSEQ multiplex PCR; TCRdb stores in-frame clones only, minus some. The table has around 170,000 clones, about 80% seen once; the top ten hold about 0.72%. The specimen was PBMCs. These receptors all come from a woman in her thirties or forties in good health and CMV-seronegative.

The chain uses TRBV5-4 and TRBJ2-1; D might be TRBD1 (6 bases). This CDR3 is 16 amino acids long. CDR1 SGHNT and CDR2 YYREEE come from the germline V gene (reference sequence). Between the trimmed V and J ends, which lost 4 bases and 5 bases, there was a span of 19 bases. The CDR3 loop is CASSTGSALYNNEQFF. CDR3 coding DNA: TGTGCCAGCAGCACAGGGAGCGCCCTCTACAACAATGAGCAGTTCTTC.

This clone was observed a few times. The CDR3 region has the DNA TGTGCCAGCAGTCCTGGACAGTTCTATGGCTACACCTTC. It translates to CASSPGQFYGYTF. This chain connects TRBV28 to TRBJ1-2, with a tentative D call TRBD1 (6 bases). The CDR3 consists of 13 residues. V dropped 5 bases and J dropped 4 bases, with 11 bases sitting between them. Germline V lookup: CDR1 MDHEN, CDR2 SYDVKM.

This clone occurred a few times. J is TRBJ1-4 and V is TRBV5-6; D is undetermined. Germline V gives CDR1 SGHDT, CDR2 YYEEEE. The CDR3 extends over 16 amino acids. V lost 2 bases to trimming and J lost 4 bases, with 15 bases between them. The CDR3: CASSFSHSQFNEKLFF. In DNA form, the CDR3 reads TGTGCCAGCAGCTTTTCCCACAGCCAATTTAATGAAAAACTGTTTTTT.

The J gene is TRBJ2-1, the V gene TRBV9; TRBD2 is a possible D gene (6 bases). Trimming cost V 4 bases and J 1 base, with 18 bases left between them. The germline V gene has CDR1 SGDLS and CDR2 YYNGEE. The CDR3 is 17 residues long. CDR3 loop: CASSIRDFPESYNEQFF. The CDR3 DNA sequence: TGTGCCAGCAGCATAAGGGACTTTCCGGAATCCTACAATGAGCAGTTCTTC. The full variable domain, in which reference TRBV9 and TRBJ2-1 provide the parts outside the CDR3, is DSGVTQTPKHLITATGQRVTLRCSPRSGDLSVYWYQQSLDQGLQFLIQYYNGEERAKGNILERFSAQQFPDLHSELNLSSLELGDSALYFCASSIRDFPESYNEQFFGPGTRLTVL.

The chain joins TRBV18 to TRBJ1-1; the D is unclear. Trimming stripped 4 bases from V and 1 base from J, with 4 bases between. In germline, CDR1 is KGHSH, CDR2 LQKENI. CDR3 length: 12 residues. CDR3 bases: TGTGCCAGCTCACGAGAGAACACTGAAGCTTTCTTT. This encodes CASSRENTEAFF.

This clone was seen a handful of times. V is TRBV6-5 and J is TRBJ2-7, with TRBD1 matching 7 bases. The CDR3 is made up of 14 amino acids. Germline V gives CDR1 MNHEY, CDR2 SVGAGI. The V segment lost 9 bases and the J segment 5 bases; nucleotides outside the gene matches: 13. The CDR3 is CASPHFTGVDEQYF. The CDR3 region has the DNA TGTGCCAGTCCCCACTTCACAGGGGTCGACGAGCAGTACTTC.

V and J are TRBV2 and TRBJ1-5; 8 bases agree with TRBD1. Trimming cost V 6 bases and J 6 bases; bases outside gene matches: 4. The CDR3 is 13 residues long. Germline CDR1 SNHLY, CDR2 FYNNEI. This CDR3 reads CASRPDRGQPQHF. In DNA form, the CDR3 reads TGTGCCAGCAGGCCCGACAGGGGTCAGCCCCAGCATTTT.

About this clone: Relative to the germline gene, one junction end is altered; a read error may explain this. This chain connects TRBV7-9 to TRBJ2-7; TRBD2 matches at 11 bases. CDR1 is SEHNR and CDR2 is FQNEAQ in the germline V gene (reference sequence). This CDR3 contains 18 residues. The CDR3 DNA sequence: TGTTCCAGCTATGATTACTCGGGACTAGCGGAGGCGTTGCGTGAGCAGTACTTC. This translates into CSSYDYSGLAEALREQYF.

This chain uses TRBV5-1 with TRBJ2-3, with TRBD1 identical over 9 bases. Germline-derived CDR1 and CDR2 are SGHRS and YFSETQ. The trim removed 0 bases at V and 3 bases at J, leaving 5 bases unmatched. The CDR3 is 16 residues long. The CDR3 DNA is TGCGCCAGCAGCTTGGGTTCCGGGACAGGGACAGATACGCAGTATTTT. Its protein is CASSLGSGTGTDTQYF.

The chain couples TRBV7-2 to TRBJ2-3; 7 nucleotides match TRBD2. This CDR3 is built from 14 residues. V shed 5 bases, J shed 4 bases, and the junction held 6 bases outside the gene matches. Per the germline V gene, CDR1 is SGHTA and CDR2 is FQGNSA. CDR3 residues: CASSLGGSADTQYF. CDR3 nucleotide sequence: TGTGCCAGCAGCCTCGGGGGGAGCGCAGATACGCAGTATTTT.

A few counts support this clone. The J gene is TRBJ1-2, the V gene TRBV6-5, with D unresolved. This CDR3 has 13 amino acids. The V end was cut by 6 bases, the J end by 0 bases, with 8 bases between. In germline, CDR1 is MNHEY, CDR2 SVGAGI. This chain's CDR3 is CASRDTANYGYTF. In DNA, the CDR3 is TGTGCCAGCAGAGACACCGCTAACTATGGCTACACCTTC.

Here the CDR3 DNA reads TGTGCCAGCAGCGATGTAGGACAGGGGGCCTACGAGCAGTACTTC. Its translation: CASSDVGQGAYEQYF. V gene TRBV6-5 combines with J gene TRBJ2-7; 10 bases line up with TRBD1. Germline trimming cut 6 bases from V and 2 bases from J; bases unmatched to any gene: 7. The CDR3 length is 15 residues. The germline V gene has CDR1 MNHEY and CDR2 SVGAGI.

This chain's CDR3 is CASSVRVHEQYF. In DNA, the CDR3 is TGTGCCAGCAGCGTCAGGGTCCACGAGCAGTACTTC. V usage is TRBV14 and J usage is TRBJ2-7; D may be TRBD1 (5 bases). The CDR3 covers 12 residues. V gave up 5 bases and J gave up 5 bases, with 10 bases separating them. CDR1 is SGHDN, CDR2 FVKESK, per germline.

This clone has a single count. The chain couples TRBV5-6 to TRBJ1-2, with D unclear. The CDR3 extends over 15 amino acids. Trimming left V 0 bases short and J 3 bases short, with 12 bases between. The germline V gene has CDR1 SGHDT and CDR2 YYEEEE. The CDR3 here is CASSLGQVPYYGYTF. The CDR3 DNA is TGTGCCAGCAGCTTGGGGCAGGTCCCATACTATGGCTACACCTTC.

The chain carries TRBV6-1 and TRBJ1-5, with 12 bases fitting TRBD1. This CDR3 is built from 15 residues. Unmatched junction bases numbered 5, after V lost 5 bases and J lost 6 bases. CDR1 MNHNS and CDR2 SASEGT come from the germline V gene. CDR3: CASSPGTGGSQPQHF. The CDR3 DNA follows: TGTGCCAGCAGTCCCGGGACAGGGGGCAGTCAGCCCCAGCATTTT.

This clone has more than one count but fewer than ten. V and J are TRBV2 and TRBJ1-5; no firm D call. From germline, CDR1 is SNHLY and CDR2 FYNNEI. The V gene lost 7 bases and the J gene lost 4 bases, with 11 bases spanning the gap. The CDR3 contains 13 residues. CDR3 coding DNA: TGTGCCAGCATCCAGGCCCGTAATCAGCCCCAGCATTTT. Amino acids: CASIQARNQPQHF.

Concerning this clone itself: Additional DNA sequences in this sample encode the identical CDR3. The V call is TRBV11-3, the J call TRBJ1-2; D gene ambiguous. The CDR3 is 14 amino acids. Germline-derived CDR1 and CDR2 are SGHNT and YENEEA. The germline V and J ends were trimmed by 8 bases and 2 bases, with 15 bases remaining between them. For the CDR3, the DNA is TGTGCCAGCTCACTCCCCGGCGGAAACTATGGCTACACCTTC. This translates into CASSLPGGNYGYTF.

The chain recombines TRBV29-1 with TRBJ2-7, with D possibly TRBD2 on 6 matching bases. The CDR3 length is 12 residues. Germline loops: CDR1 SQVTM, CDR2 ANQGSEA. Trimming took off 7 bases at V and 7 bases at J, with 17 bases between the two ends. CDR3 sequence (DNA): TGCAGCGCCATCGGGGGAACGGGGGAGCAGTACTTC. This gives the protein CSAIGGTGEQYF.

This clone was seen a single time. The V call is TRBV5-1, the J call TRBJ2-7; maybe TRBD1 (5 bases). Germline-derived CDR1 and CDR2 are SGHRS and YFSETQ. Trimming removed 0 bases at V and 0 bases at J, with 13 bases between. There are 16 residues in the CDR3. The CDR3 is CASSLVPQGSSYEQYF. In DNA, the CDR3 is TGCGCCAGCAGCTTGGTACCGCAGGGCAGCTCCTACGAGCAGTACTTC.

The chain combines TRBV6-1 with TRBJ2-3; D call uncertain. Germline V gene lookup returns CDR1 MNHNS and CDR2 SASEGT. CDR3 length: 14 amino acids. Trimming took off 0 bases at V and 7 bases at J, with 11 bases between the two ends. The CDR3 region is CASSEAQALYTQYF. CDR3 coding DNA: TGTGCCAGCAGTGAAGCGCAAGCCCTATATACGCAGTATTTT.

This chain connects TRBV7-2 to TRBJ1-1; D not certain. V lost 0 bases and J 8 bases, leaving 16 bases between the germline ends. CDR1 SGHTA and CDR2 FQGNSA come from the germline V gene. This CDR3 comprises 15 residues. CDR3 sequence: CASSLAPPPAGEAFF. CDR3 nucleotide sequence: TGTGCCAGCAGCTTAGCACCGCCTCCGGCGGGCGAAGCTTTCTTT.

The chain has TRBV28 and TRBJ1-4; D might be TRBD1 (6 bases). This CDR3 has 12 amino acids. Germline V CDR1 and CDR2: MDHEN, SYDVKM. Trimming cost V 8 bases and J 15 bases, with 19 bases left between them. The CDR3 DNA is TGTGCCAGCGGCCAGGGGTCATCATTCTTGTTTTTT. It yields the protein CASGQGSSFLFF.

V and J are TRBV5-1 and TRBJ2-2; 9 positions match TRBD2. CDR1 is SGHRS, CDR2 YFSETQ, per germline. The CDR3 runs to 15 residues. The V gene end was trimmed by 4 bases and the J gene end by 2 bases; junction bases not matched to a gene: 3. CDR3 nucleotides: TGCGCCAGCAGCCCGGGACTAGCAAACACCGGGGAGCTGTTTTTT. Translated: CASSPGLANTGELFF.

This chain joins TRBV6-6 and TRBJ1-5; tentatively, D is TRBD1 (5 bases). Germline assignment: CDR1 MNHNY and CDR2 SVGAGI (reference sequence). The CDR3 loop spans 15 amino acids. V shed 3 bases and J shed 2 bases, with 11 bases lying between them. This CDR3 reads CASSYRGSGNQPQHF. For the CDR3, the DNA is TGTGCCAGCAGTTATAGGGGATCCGGCAATCAGCCCCAGCATTTT.

The V and J genes are TRBV19 and TRBJ2-2; no definite D call. The CDR3 is 11 amino acids. Trimming stripped 3 bases from V and 9 bases from J, with 5 bases between. Germline lookup yields CDR1 LNHDA and CDR2 SQIVND (reference sequence). The CDR3 nucleotides read TGTGCCAGTAGTATGGGCCGGGAGCTGTTTTTT. It specifies CASSMGRELFF.